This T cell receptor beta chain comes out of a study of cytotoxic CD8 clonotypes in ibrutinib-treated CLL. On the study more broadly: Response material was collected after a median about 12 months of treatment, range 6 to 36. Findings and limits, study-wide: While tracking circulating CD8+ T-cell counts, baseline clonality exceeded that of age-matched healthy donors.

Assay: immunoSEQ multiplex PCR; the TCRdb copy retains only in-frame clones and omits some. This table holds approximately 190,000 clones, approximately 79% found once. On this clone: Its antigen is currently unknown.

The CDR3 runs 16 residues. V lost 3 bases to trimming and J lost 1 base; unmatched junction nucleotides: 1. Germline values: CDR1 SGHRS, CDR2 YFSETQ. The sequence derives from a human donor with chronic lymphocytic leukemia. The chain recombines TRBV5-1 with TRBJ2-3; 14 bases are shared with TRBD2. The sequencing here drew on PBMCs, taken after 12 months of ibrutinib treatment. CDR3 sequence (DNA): TGCGCCAGCAGCTCGGGACTAGCGGGGGGCACAGATACGCAGTATTTT. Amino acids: CASSSGLAGGTDTQYF.